The present T cell receptor beta chain was sequenced within a study of control samples from healthy donors and cancer patients. Measured with immunoSEQ multiplex PCR; TCRdb has only the in-frame clones, and not every one. The sample yields 150,000 to 180,000 clones, roughly 94% seen once. V lost 2 bases to trimming and J lost 5 bases, with 15 bases between them. Germline CDR1 is GTSNPN and CDR2 is SVGIG (reference sequence). There are 14 residues in the CDR3. This sequence joins TRBV30 and TRBJ2-5, with D tentatively TRBD2 (5 bases). Sequenced: blood. The TCR originated in a man aged 40-55 years in good health. The CDR3 reads CAWSLSTGWETQYF. DNA for the CDR3: TGTGCCTGGAGTCTGAGTACGGGGTGGGAGACCCAGTACTTC.